This T cell receptor beta chain comes out of a study of blood T cell repertoires in COVID-19. Overall study context: COVID-19 samples from acute and convalescent phases originated in the United States, Italy and Spain. PBMCs, B-cell-depleted T cells, or T cells were the source of the cDNA or gDNA that made up the material.

V lost 0 bases and J lost 3; bases outside the gene matches: 5. Looked up from germline, CDR1 is SGHRS and CDR2 is YFSETQ. The CDR3 totals 15 residues. Per the authors' pipeline: Amplification of reference gene primers provided the estimated nucleated cell counts. This table comes from immunoSEQ multiplex PCR, and its TCRdb copy is limited to in-frame clones, with some not included. For V, J and clone size, that table is used; D and trimming come from the DNA. The data hold roughly 380,000 clones, with approximately 90% observed a single time. The Seattle patients, enrolled during active infection, were followed longitudinally.

Sequencing was done on a sample of peripheral blood. The chain links TRBV5-1 to TRBJ2-5, with 7 bases fitting TRBD1. This TCR derives from an older woman with COVID-19, enrolled during active disease. CDR3 protein: CASSLVGTVEETQYF. For the CDR3, the DNA is TGCGCCAGCAGCTTGGTAGGGACAGTAGAAGAGACCCAGTACTTC.